This T cell receptor (beta chain) appears in the sequencing data of a study of T-cell reconstitution after alpha-beta-depleted transplantation in children. This clonotype has just a few counts. The TCRbeta library incorporated unique molecular identifiers. TCRdb used MiXCR to reprocess the PCR reads, holding one entry per CDR3 protein. The repertoire includes some 280,000 distinct CDR3 sequences, roughly 9.5% of them detected once, and roughly a tenth sits in the top ten. The V end was cut by 10 bases, the J end by 4 bases, with 16 bases between. CDR1 and CDR2 (germline): MNHNY, SVGAGI (reference sequence). The CDR3 consists of 13 residues.

This clonotype was obtained from a human donor who donated a stem cell graft to a child with SCID. This sample comprised PBMCs from the stem cell graft donor, obtained from the stem cell graft. The rearrangement links TRBV6-6 to TRBJ2-5; TRBD1 is a possible D gene (5 bases). The CDR3, as DNA: TGTGCCACGTACAGGTTAGGAGTAGAGACCCAGTACTTC. Amino acid sequence: CATYRLGVETQYF.